The 24 T cell receptor beta chains below all came from one sample that was sequenced in a study of blood T cell repertoires in COVID-19. Here immunoSEQ multiplex PCR was the method, and the copy in TCRdb shows in-frame clones only, minus some. The sample records approximately 82,000 clones, around 80% being singletons. The sequenced sample was peripheral blood. The origin of the receptors is a woman in her seventies with acute or convalescent COVID-19.

The gene calls are TRBV6-6 and TRBJ1-4, with D hard to call. Germline CDR1 reads MNHNY; CDR2 reads SVGAGI (reference sequence). The V gene lost 5 bases and the J gene lost 7 bases, with 11 bases spanning the gap. The CDR3 extends over 13 amino acids. CDR3 in amino acids: CASSHQRSEKLFF. The CDR3 coding sequence is TGTGCCAGCAGTCACCAGAGGAGTGAAAAACTGTTTTTT.

The chain couples TRBV24-1 to TRBJ2-3; 7 bases are shared with TRBD1. This CDR3 contains 15 residues. CDR1 and CDR2 (germline): KGHDR, SFDVKD. Trimming removed 3 bases from V and 4 bases from J; junction bases left unmatched: 6. In DNA, the CDR3 is TGTGCCACCAGTGATCTAGGACAGGCCGCAGATACGCAGTATTTT. It specifies CATSDLGQAADTQYF.

The chain employs TRBV6-6 and TRBJ2-1, with 8 bases lining up with TRBD2. Germline V CDR1 and CDR2: MNHNY, SVGAGI (reference sequence). The junction had 8 bases not matched to a gene; V was cut back by 5 bases and J by 5 bases. There are 15 residues in the CDR3. The CDR3 sequence: CASSTGLVINNEQFF. The CDR3 DNA reads as TGTGCCAGCAGTACGGGACTAGTCATCAACAATGAGCAGTTCTTC.

The chain joins TRBV25-1 to TRBJ2-1; 7 bases are a match to TRBD2. This CDR3 is built from 17 residues. CDR1 is MGHDK and CDR2 is SYGVNS in the germline V gene. V shed 1 base, J shed 7 bases, and the junction held 13 bases outside the gene matches. In nucleotides, the CDR3 is TGTGCCAGCAGTGAATTTCGGGGGAGCGGGATGGGTAATGAGCAGTTCTTC. This sequence encodes CASSEFRGSGMGNEQFF.

The chain carries TRBV18 and TRBJ2-7; 8 bases map to TRBD1. CDR1 KGHSH and CDR2 LQKENI come from the germline V gene. V dropped 5 bases and J dropped 9; count of bases not matched to a gene: 18. The CDR3 runs to 16 residues. The DNA of the CDR3 is TGTGCCAGCTCAGCAGCTCCGGGACAGGATCGGTCGGTGCAGTACTTC. Protein sequence: CASSAAPGQDRSVQYF.

The chain carries TRBV9 and TRBJ2-3, with D perhaps matching TRBD2 (6 bases). Germline V gene data show CDR1 as SGDLS and CDR2 as YYNGEE. Trimming cost V 6 bases and J 4 bases, with 15 bases left between them. CDR3 length: 14 amino acids. The CDR3 DNA follows: TGTGCCAGCACTTCGGGGGAGGTCGCAGATACGCAGTATTTT. This gives the protein CASTSGEVADTQYF.

The chain carries TRBV30 and TRBJ1-1; perhaps TRBD1 as D (6 bases). The CDR3 is 14 residues long. CDR1 is GTSNPN and CDR2 is SVGIG in the germline V gene (reference sequence). V was clipped by 2 bases and J by 1 base, with 11 bases between them. The CDR3 nucleotides are TGTGCCTGGAGTACCGGGACATCGAACACTGAAGCTTTCTTT. Its protein is CAWSTGTSNTEAFF.

This clone was seen more than once but under ten times. This rearrangement joins TRBV18 to TRBJ1-5; a possible D gene is TRBD1 (5 bases). Trimming removed 6 bases at V and 2 bases at J, with 11 bases between. This CDR3 comprises 14 residues. Germline V gene data show CDR1 as KGHSH and CDR2 as LQKENI. Here the CDR3 reads CASSPGGRNQPQHF. The DNA of the CDR3 is TGTGCCAGCTCTCCGGGGGGTCGCAATCAGCCCCAGCATTTT.

V is TRBV19 and J is TRBJ2-1, with a possible D match to TRBD2 (5 bases). Germline V gene data show CDR1 as LNHDA and CDR2 as SQIVND (reference sequence). V was pared by 3 bases and J by 4 bases, with 13 bases between. The CDR3 consists of 15 residues. This CDR3 is CASSIERSLYNEQFF. The DNA of the CDR3 is TGTGCCAGTAGTATCGAGCGGAGCCTTTACAATGAGCAGTTCTTC.

This chain joins TRBV7-9 and TRBJ2-3; 11 positions agree with TRBD2. This CDR3 is 15 amino acids long. The junction had 2 bases not matched to a gene; V was cut back by 2 bases and J by 4 bases. Per germline, CDR1 SEHNR and CDR2 FQNEAQ (reference sequence). CDR3 loop: CASSLTSGGPDTQYF. In DNA form, the CDR3 reads TGTGCCAGCAGCTTAACTAGCGGGGGCCCAGATACGCAGTATTTT.

The chain has TRBV18 and TRBJ2-1; weak D call: TRBD2 (6 bases). The germline V gene has CDR1 KGHSH and CDR2 LQKENI. The CDR3 has 15 amino acids. Trimming left V 6 bases short and J 0 bases short, with 12 bases between. This chain's CDR3 is CASSILADSYNEQFF. The CDR3 DNA follows: TGTGCCAGCTCGATACTAGCAGACTCCTACAATGAGCAGTTCTTC.

V usage is TRBV6-5 and J usage is TRBJ1-1; D is possibly TRBD1 (5 bases). Germline V CDR1 and CDR2: MNHEY, SVGAGI. The CDR3 is made up of 14 amino acids. V lost 10 bases and J 2 bases, leaving 17 bases between the germline ends. The CDR3 nucleotides read TGTGCCACCACTCGGAGCCAGGGCAACACTGAAGCTTTCTTT. Encoded protein: CATTRSQGNTEAFF.

The J gene is TRBJ2-6, the V gene TRBV24-1; 7 bases agree with TRBD1. Germline assignment: CDR1 KGHDR and CDR2 SFDVKD. The CDR3 has 16 residues. The V gene end was trimmed by 9 bases and the J gene end by 0 bases; junction bases not matched to a gene: 7. CDR3 in DNA: TGTGCCACCGGTACAGGGGCTAACTCTGGGGCCAACGTCCTGACTTTC. As protein: CATGTGANSGANVLTF.

The V gene is TRBV10-3, the J gene TRBJ2-1, with D possibly TRBD2 on 6 matching bases. This CDR3 region has 16 residues. V lost 0 bases, J lost 7 bases, and 16 bases lay in between. CDR1 and CDR2 (germline): ENHRY, SYGVKD. Written as DNA, the CDR3 is TGTGCCATCAGTGAGTCTGAGTTACTCCGGGGGAATGAGCAGTTCTTC. The encoded protein is CAISESELLRGNEQFF.

The chain uses TRBV4-1 and TRBJ2-3; TRBD2 aligns across 8 bases. Losses at the gene ends were 1 base for V and 0 bases for J; bases not matched to a gene: 6. CDR1 and CDR2 (germline): MGHRA, YSYEKL. This CDR3 contains 17 residues. CDR3 protein: CASSQGSASGSTDTQYF. Here the CDR3 DNA reads TGCGCCAGCAGCCAAGGGTCGGCTAGCGGGAGCACAGATACGCAGTATTTT.

The chain has TRBV5-1 and TRBJ2-1; weak D call: TRBD1 (5 bases). Trimming took 0 bases from V and 5 from J, leaving 12 bases between them. In germline, CDR1 is SGHRS, CDR2 YFSETQ. This CDR3 contains 15 residues. The chain's CDR3 is CASSLGQQANNEQFF. As DNA, the CDR3 is TGCGCCAGCAGCTTGGGCCAACAGGCCAACAATGAGCAGTTCTTC.

The chain has TRBV3-1 (or the pseudogene TRBV3-2) and TRBJ2-2; 7 positions agree with TRBD1. Unmatched junction bases numbered 7, after V lost 4 bases and J lost 2 bases. The CDR3 loop spans 16 amino acids. CDR1 is LGHDT and CDR2 is YNNKEL in the germline V gene (reference sequence). The CDR3 loop is CASSPEGTDNTGELFF. In nucleotides, the CDR3 is TGTGCCAGCAGCCCCGAAGGGACAGATAACACCGGGGAGCTGTTTTTT.

The chain is built from TRBV19 and TRBJ2-1; D gene ambiguous. V lost 4 bases and J lost 7, with 5 bases in between. The germline CDR1 and CDR2 sequences are LNHDA and SQIVND (reference sequence). This CDR3 is built from 11 residues. The CDR3 DNA sequence: TGTGCCAGTAGTAGTAGAAATGAGCAGTTCTTC. Its protein is CASSSRNEQFF.

The rearrangement joins TRBV29-1 to TRBJ2-1, with D perhaps TRBD2 (6 bases). The CDR3 is 14 residues long. The germline V and J ends were trimmed by 1 base and 5 bases, with 12 bases remaining between them. Germline CDR1 is SQVTM and CDR2 is ANQGSEA. CDR3 residues: CSVEVGGTNNEQFF. In DNA form, the CDR3 reads TGCAGCGTTGAAGTGGGGGGAACGAACAATGAGCAGTTCTTC.

The V call is TRBV5-1, the J call TRBJ2-1; 9 bases are shared with TRBD2. Germline V gene sequence: CDR1 SGHRS, CDR2 YFSETQ. The V gene end was trimmed by 2 bases and the J gene end by 6 bases; junction bases not matched to a gene: 15. The CDR3 length is 18 residues. CDR3: CASSFAAGGPRVGNEQFF. CDR3 in DNA: TGCGCCAGCAGCTTTGCGGCGGGAGGGCCTCGAGTTGGCAATGAGCAGTTCTTC.

The V and J genes are TRBV2 and TRBJ1-4; D gene ambiguous. Germline V CDR1 and CDR2: SNHLY, FYNNEI. This CDR3 comprises 12 residues. The germline V and J ends were trimmed by 3 bases and 7 bases, with 6 bases remaining between them. The CDR3 coding sequence is TGTGCCAGCAGTGATTATATTGAAAAACTGTTTTTT. Protein product: CASSDYIEKLFF.

This rearrangement joins TRBV7-8 to TRBJ2-5; D is unresolved. Germline V CDR1 and CDR2: SGHVS, FQNEAQ. V was clipped by 6 bases and J by 3 bases, with 14 bases between them. The CDR3 contains 14 residues. This CDR3 reads CASSTVPVEETQYF. CDR3 sequence (DNA): TGTGCCAGCAGTACAGTCCCCGTAGAAGAGACCCAGTACTTC.

The rearrangement links TRBV2 to TRBJ2-7, with D maybe TRBD1 (5 bases). V lost 6 bases, J lost 2 bases, and 14 bases lay in between. This CDR3 is built from 14 residues. The V gene's germline CDR1 is SNHLY and CDR2 FYNNEI. CDR3 sequence: CASRGTGATYEQYF. In nucleotides, the CDR3 is TGTGCCAGCAGGGGTACAGGAGCCACCTACGAGCAGTACTTC. The full variable domain, its missing parts supplied by reference TRBV2 and TRBJ2-7, is EPEVTQTPSHQVTQMGQEVILRCVPISNHLYFYWYRQILGQKVEFLVSFYNNEISEKSEIFDDQFSVERPDGSNFTLKIRSTKLEDSAMYFCASRGTGATYEQYFGPGTRLTVT.

This rearrangement joins TRBV14 to TRBJ2-7; D unresolved. The V and J ends lost 1 base and 3 bases respectively, with 7 bases between them. The CDR3 has 13 amino acids. Germline loops: CDR1 SGHDN, CDR2 FVKESK. CDR3 sequence reads: CASSQVQFYEQYF. DNA of the CDR3: TGTGCCAGCAGCCAAGTACAGTTCTACGAGCAGTACTTC. Full variable domain (rest looked up from reference TRBV14 and TRBJ2-7): EAGVTQFPSHSVIEKGQTVTLRCDPISGHDNLYWYRRVMGKEIKFLLHFVKESKQDESGMPNNRFLAERTGGTYSTLKVQPAELEDSGVYFCASSQVQFYEQYFGPGTRLTVT.